The clone carrying this TCR beta chain appeared once. This sample was included in a study of brain T cells in children with intractable seizures. From germline, CDR1 is SGHRS and CDR2 YFSETQ. J gave up 0 bases and V 3 bases, and 10 bases lay outside the gene matches. This CDR3 has 19 residues. Generated by immunoSEQ multiplex PCR, the TCRdb table keeps only in-frame clones and is missing some. The data hold about 340,000 clones, with about 94% observed a single time. Time point noted: blood from clinic visit 5 months post-surgery; TSC patient then seizure free. This TCR came from a boy less than two years old with tuberous sclerosis and intractable seizures. The rearrangement links TRBV5-1 to TRBJ2-1, with 12 bases matching TRBD2. The material was peripheral blood, obtained approximately 5 months after surgery. CDR3 coding DNA: TGCGCCAGCAGCTCGCGACTAGCGGGAGACCCTAGCTCCTACAATGAGCAGTTCTTC. Its translation: CASSSRLAGDPSSYNEQFF.